The rows below give T cell receptor beta chains drawn from one sample of a study of cytomegalovirus exposure and HLA in healthy donors. Clones were read by immunoSEQ multiplex PCR, and TCRdb kept only the in-frame ones, dropping some. The sample shows around 99,000 clones, 77% of them seen only once. Material for sequencing was PBMCs. The receptors originated from a male donor in good health and CMV-seronegative. CDR3s include the opening cysteine and the closing phenylalanine or tryptophan. D genes are given only for firm matches. Clone size is not always given. Where it is, it says once, few, many or a class for expanded clones.

clone size | J gene | D gene | V gene | CDR3 DNA | CDR3 protein
- | TRBJ2-2 | TRBD2 | TRBV7-2 | TGTGCCAGCAGCTGGAGCGGGAGAGGTACCGGGGAGCTGTTTTTT | CASSWSGRGTGELFF
- | TRBJ2-7 | - | TRBV10-2 | TGCGCCAGCAGTGACCCGCGAGGCTCCTACGAGCAGTACTTC | CASSDPRGSYEQYF
few | TRBJ2-2 | - | TRBV5-8 | TGTGCCAGCAGCTTCAGTGCAGGGGCCGGGGAGCTGTTTTTT | CASSFSAGAGELFF
- | TRBJ1-1 | - | TRBV29-1 | TGCAGCGTGGGAAGGGGAGCTTTCTTT | CSVGRGAFF
few | TRBJ1-4 | TRBD1 | TRBV2 | TGTGCCAGCACCCTGCGATTACAGGGGGAAAAACTGTTTTTT | CASTLRLQGEKLFF
- | TRBJ1-2 | - | TRBV5-4 | TGTGCCAGCAGCTTTTACCGGGAAGCGGGGGGCTACACCTTC | CASSFYREAGGYTF
- | TRBJ1-6 | - | TRBV6-5 | TGTGCCAGCAGAGAGGACAGCTATAATTCACCCCTCCACTTT | CASREDSYNSPLHF
- | TRBJ2-1 | TRBD1 | TRBV9 | TGTGCCAGCAGCCCCCGGACAGGAAACAATGAGCAGTTCTTC | CASSPRTGNNEQFF
- | TRBJ1-5 | - | TRBV4-1 | TGCGCCAGCAGCCAGCCCGGGGATAAGCCCCAGCATTTT | CASSQPGDKPQHF
- | TRBJ2-7 | - | TRBV6-6 | TGTGCCAGCAGTTTCCTCTTTTCCCTCTACGAGCAGTACTTC | CASSFLFSLYEQYF
- | TRBJ1-2 | - | TRBV30 | TGTGCCTGGAGTGGGGCCAGGGCTAACTATGGCTACACCTTC | CAWSGARANYGYTF
- | TRBJ1-2 | TRBD1 | TRBV4-1 | TGCGCCAGCAGCCAAGCAGGGACAGCGGTTTATGGCTACACCTTC | CASSQAGTAVYGYTF
- | TRBJ2-3 | TRBD2 | TRBV10-1 | TGCGCCAGCAGCCTCCATAGCGGGAGGGTCACAGATACGCAGTATTTT | CASSLHSGRVTDTQYF
once | TRBJ2-7 | TRBD1 | TRBV13 | TGTGCCAGCAGCTTTGACAGGGATTACGAGCAGTACTTC | CASSFDRDYEQYF
few | TRBJ2-7 | - | TRBV19 | TGTGCCAGTAGTACAGGGGACTCCTACGAGCAGTACTTC | CASSTGDSYEQYF
- | TRBJ2-7 | TRBD2 | TRBV28 | TGTGCCAGCAGTTTAGCGGGAGGGCCCGAGCAGTACTTC | CASSLAGGPEQYF
- | TRBJ2-5 | TRBD2 | TRBV27 | TGTGCCAGCAGTTTATCGGGACTAGCGGGAGACGAGACCCAGTACTTC | CASSLSGLAGDETQYF
- | TRBJ2-1 | TRBD2 | TRBV7-8 | TGTGCCAGCAGCTTAGCTCAGCGGGAGGGCGATGAGCAGTTCTTC | CASSLAQREGDEQFF
- | TRBJ1-3 | - | TRBV5-6 | TGTGCCAGCAGCGTATCAGGGGCTGGAAACACCATATATTTT | CASSVSGAGNTIYF
- | TRBJ2-7 | - | TRBV30 | TGTGCCTGGGGCAGGACAGGGCTTTTGCGGGGGACTGGGGTAAACGAGCAGTACTTC | CAWGRTGLLRGTGVNEQYF
- | TRBJ2-5 | TRBD1 | TRBV18 | TGTGCCAGCTCACCACGAGAAAGGGACAGCCGCCGCGAGACCCAGTACTTC | CASSPRERDSRRETQYF
- | TRBJ1-5 | - | TRBV19 | TGTGCCAGTAGTATTGCCAGGGTTAGCAATCAGCCCCAGCATTTT | CASSIARVSNQPQHF
- | TRBJ2-5 | - | TRBV28 | TGTGCCAGCAGTAACCTGGCGGGAGAGACCCAGTACTTC | CASSNLAGETQYF
- | TRBJ2-2 | - | TRBV27 | TGTGCCAGCAACAGGCAGAAGGGCCACGGGGAGCTGTTTTTT | CASNRQKGHGELFF
few | TRBJ2-1 | TRBD2 | TRBV28 | TGTGCCAGCAGGCCTAGCGGGAGGCAATCCTCCAATGAGCAGTTCTTC | CASRPSGRQSSNEQFF
- | TRBJ1-1 | TRBD1 | TRBV27 | TGTGCCAGTGGACACAGGGGTTGGGCTGAAGCTTTCTTT | CASGHRGWAEAFF
few | TRBJ2-3 | - | TRBV28 | TGTGCCAGCAGTTTTGGTAGCTTGGGTAAAACAGATACGCAGTATTTT | CASSFGSLGKTDTQYF
- | TRBJ1-1 | TRBD1 | TRBV13 | TGTGCCAGCAGCTTAACAGGGGGTAGGACTGAAGCTTTCTTT | CASSLTGGRTEAFF
- | TRBJ2-7 | - | TRBV2 | TGTGCCAGCAGCGGGGAAACCTACGAGCAGTACTTC | CASSGETYEQYF
- | TRBJ1-5 | - | TRBV7-9 | TGTGCCAGCAGCTTATTAGAGGGTAATCAGCCCCAGCATTTT | CASSLLEGNQPQHF
- | TRBJ1-1 | TRBD1 | TRBV5-1 | TGCGCCAGCAGCTTGGGGACAGGGCTCCCTGAAGCTTTCTTT | CASSLGTGLPEAFF
- | TRBJ2-6 | TRBD1 | TRBV11-2 | TGTGCCAGCAGCTCCCGGACAGGGGATCGCTCTGGGGCCAACGTCCTGACTTTC | CASSSRTGDRSGANVLTF
once | TRBJ1-4 | - | TRBV27 | TGTGCCAGCACCTTCCGGGGGGGGAATAATGAAAAACTGTTTTTT | CASTFRGGNNEKLFF
- | TRBJ2-2 | TRBD2 | TRBV15 | TGTGCCACCAGCAGGCTCCAAGCGGGAGGGCCAGAGGAGCTGTTTTTT | CATSRLQAGGPEELFF
- | TRBJ2-1 | TRBD2 | TRBV4-1 | TGCGCCAGCAGCGGGGGACTAGCGGACAATGAGCAGTTCTTC | CASSGGLADNEQFF
- | TRBJ2-7 | TRBD1 | TRBV6-1 | TGTGCCAGCAGTGACCATGTGGGACAGGCGACCTACGAGCAGTACTTC | CASSDHVGQATYEQYF
- | TRBJ2-3 | - | TRBV4-1 | TGCGCCAGCAGCCAACTCTCTAGCTCAGATACGCAGTATTTT | CASSQLSSSDTQYF
- | TRBJ1-2 | TRBD1 | TRBV6-5 | TGTGCCAGCAGTTACCGCCGGGACAGGGATGGCTACACCTTC | CASSYRRDRDGYTF
- | TRBJ1-2 | - | TRBV27 | TGTGCCAGCAGTTTACCCCACCCGACAGTTTTCTATGGCTACACCTTC | CASSLPHPTVFYGYTF
few | TRBJ2-5 | - | TRBV19 | TGTGCCAGTAGTATTAATTGGGGGGTCATCCAAGAGACCCAGTACTTC | CASSINWGVIQETQYF
- | TRBJ1-2 | TRBD1 | TRBV18 | TGTGCCAGCTCACCTGGGACAGGGGGCCCGTCAGCTAACTATGGCTACACCTTC | CASSPGTGGPSANYGYTF
- | TRBJ2-3 | TRBD1 | TRBV19 | TGTGCCAGTAGTATAAGGACAGGGACTAGCACAGATACGCAGTATTTT | CASSIRTGTSTDTQYF
- | TRBJ1-3 | - | TRBV27 | TGTGCCAGCAGTCCGACAGCCGACTCTGGAAACACCATATATTTT | CASSPTADSGNTIYF
- | TRBJ1-2 | TRBD1 | TRBV19 | TGTGCCAGTAGCAGATCCGGGACAGGGCATAACTATGGCTACACCTTC | CASSRSGTGHNYGYTF
few | TRBJ1-5 | - | TRBV10-3 | TGTGCCATCAGTACTTCAGGGGAGCAGCCCCAGCATTTT | CAISTSGEQPQHF
few | TRBJ1-4 | - | TRBV19 | TGTGCCAGTAGTATCTCCTCGGCAACTAATGAAAAACTGTTTTTT | CASSISSATNEKLFF
- | TRBJ2-3 | - | TRBV4-2 | TGTGCCAGCAGCCAAGATCCCGGGAGTCGGTTAGATACGCAGTATTTT | CASSQDPGSRLDTQYF
- | TRBJ2-3 | - | TRBV9 | TGTGCCAGCAGCGTAGGGCTAGCGAGCGATACGCAGTATTTT | CASSVGLASDTQYF
- | TRBJ2-2 | - | TRBV6-1 | TGTGCCAGCAGTGAAGGGGGGGAGACCGGGGAGCTGTTTTTT | CASSEGGETGELFF
few | TRBJ2-5 | TRBD2 | TRBV2 | TGTGCCAGCCAAGGTGGTAGCGGGAGACGAGAGACCCAGTACTTC | CASQGGSGRRETQYF
- | TRBJ2-1 | TRBD1 | TRBV27 | TGTGCCAGCAGTTACTACAGGGGACGCGATGAGCAGTTCTTC | CASSYYRGRDEQFF
- | TRBJ1-4 | TRBD1 | TRBV5-1 | TGCGCCAGTACACCGGGACAGCTTGCAACTAATGAAAAACTGTTTTTT | CASTPGQLATNEKLFF
- | TRBJ2-4 | TRBD2 | TRBV19 | TGTGCCAGTAGTATTGGGGCTAGCGGGAAGCTCTCCAAAAACATTCAGTACTTC | CASSIGASGKLSKNIQYF
- | TRBJ1-5 | - | TRBV6-5 | TGTGCCAGCAGTTTGGCTAGCAATCAGCCCCAGCATTTT | CASSLASNQPQHF
- | TRBJ2-3 | TRBD2 | TRBV5-1 | TGCGCCAGCAGCTCTTACCCGGGAGGGACAGATACGCAGTATTTT | CASSSYPGGTDTQYF
- | TRBJ1-1 | - | TRBV5-4 | TGTGCCAGCAGTCCTGGACAGAACACTGAAGCTTTCTTT | CASSPGQNTEAFF
- | TRBJ1-2 | TRBD1 | TRBV7-2 | TGTGCCAGCAGAAAACGGGACAGGGGGCGTTATGGCTATGGCTACACCTTC | CASRKRDRGRYGYGYTF
- | TRBJ1-2 | TRBD1 | TRBV5-4 | TGTGCCAGCAGCCGGGACAGGGGAGGCGACTATGGCTACACCTTC | CASSRDRGGDYGYTF
few | TRBJ1-3 | - | TRBV5-5 | TGTGCCAGCAGCTTGGCAGGGTCTGGAAACACCATATATTTT | CASSLAGSGNTIYF
once | TRBJ2-7 | - | TRBV5-1 | TGCGCCAGCAGCTTCGTTCCGGGGTACGAGCAGTACTTC | CASSFVPGYEQYF